The entry that follows covers one T cell receptor beta chain sequence. Data came from immunoSEQ multiplex PCR; TCRdb stores just in-frame clones and leaves some out. The table shows fewer than 250,000 clones, with approximately 80% occurring only once. The record originates from a study of blood T cell repertoires in COVID-19. Across the whole study: Spain, Italy and the United States supplied samples that represented acute and convalescent COVID-19. PBMCs, B-cell-depleted T cells, or T cells provided the cDNA or gDNA that made up the material.

Germline V gene sequence: CDR1 MNHNY, CDR2 SVGAGI (reference sequence). The CDR3 length is 14 residues. The ends lost 4 bases at V and 8 bases at J; junction bases unmatched: 8. The TCR was taken from a young man with active or convalescent COVID-19. The source material was peripheral blood. V usage is TRBV6-6 and J usage is TRBJ1-2; 9 bases fit TRBD1. The CDR3 DNA reads TGTGCCAGCAGTTCCAGGGACAGGGAAGGAGGCTACACCTTC. The encoded protein is CASSSRDREGGYTF.